This TCR beta chain originates from a study of blood T cell repertoires in COVID-19. Study-wide context: Samples representing acute and convalescent COVID-19 were sourced from the United States, Italy and Spain. PBMCs, B-cell-depleted T cells, or T cells provided the cDNA or gDNA that made up the material.

This clone has only a few counts. Measured with immunoSEQ multiplex PCR; TCRdb has only the in-frame clones, and not every one. The sample contains 55,000 to 75,000 clones, 75% to 90% of which appear only once. The V segment lost 3 bases and the J segment 4 bases; nucleotides outside the gene matches: 0. Germline V gene lookup returns CDR1 LGHDT and CDR2 YNNKEL (reference sequence). CDR3 size: 14 residues. The rearrangement uses TRBV3-1 (or the pseudogene TRBV3-2) and TRBJ2-1; 10 bases fit TRBD2. Sample: peripheral blood. The receptor comes from a man aged 70 or older who had recovered from COVID-19. The CDR3 protein is CASSHSGGYNEQFF. CDR3 DNA: TGTGCCAGCAGCCATAGCGGGGGGTACAATGAGCAGTTCTTC.